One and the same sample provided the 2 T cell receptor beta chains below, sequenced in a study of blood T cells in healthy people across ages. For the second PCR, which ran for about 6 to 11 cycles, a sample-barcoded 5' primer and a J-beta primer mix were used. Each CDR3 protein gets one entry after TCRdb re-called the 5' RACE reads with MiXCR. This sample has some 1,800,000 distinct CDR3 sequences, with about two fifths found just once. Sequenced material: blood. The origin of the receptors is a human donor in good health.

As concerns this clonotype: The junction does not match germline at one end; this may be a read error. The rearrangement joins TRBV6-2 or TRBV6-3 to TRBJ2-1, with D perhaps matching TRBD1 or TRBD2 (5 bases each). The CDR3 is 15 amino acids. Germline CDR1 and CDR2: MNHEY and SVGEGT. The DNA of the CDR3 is TGTGCCGGCAGGGAGCAGGTCATAACCTACAATGAGCAGTTCTTC. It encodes CAGREQVITYNEQFF.

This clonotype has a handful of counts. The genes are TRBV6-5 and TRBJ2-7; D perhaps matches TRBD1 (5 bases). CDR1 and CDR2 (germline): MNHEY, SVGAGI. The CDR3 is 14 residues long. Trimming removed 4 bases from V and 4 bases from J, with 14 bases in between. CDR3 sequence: CASSSSMGRYEQYF. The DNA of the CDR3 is TGTGCCAGCAGTTCGTCAATGGGGCGGTACGAGCAGTACTTC.